This TCR beta chain was profiled in a study of T cells after yellow fever vaccination. Study summary: Each low-cell-number fraction was prepared by means of SMART-Seq v4 Ultra Low Input.

Trimming at V came to 0 bases and at J to 3 bases, leaving 5 bases not matched to a gene. This CDR3 is built from 16 residues. CDR1 is SGHRS, CDR2 YFSETQ, per germline. Overall study findings and caveats: Peak timing came faster in the weaker secondary response, day 5 versus 15. Clonotypes appearing in both CD4 and CD8 compartments existed, and their share was small. Clones that expanded after primary vaccination mostly reappeared after the booster (just under 98% CD4, 70% to 90% CD8).

TCRdb recomputed calls from the 5' RACE reads with MiXCR, one row per CDR3 protein. Of some 250,000 distinct CDR3 sequences listed, about 3.7% are singletons. In its sample, this clonotype was seen many times. The antigen is not known. This TCR was recovered from a man aged 18 to 30 who received the YFV17D yellow fever vaccine. The sequencing here drew on PBMCs, taken 15 days after the yellow fever booster vaccination. The V and J genes are TRBV5-1 and TRBJ2-1; TRBD2 agrees at 8 bases. CDR3 DNA sequence: TGCGCCAGCAGCTTGGGGTCGGGGGGGCTCTACAATGAGCAGTTCTTC. Amino acids: CASSLGSGGLYNEQFF.